Presented here are 17 T cell receptor beta chains from one specimen sequenced in a study of cytomegalovirus exposure and HLA in healthy donors. The PCR had 60 Vbeta and 13 Jbeta primers. Measured with immunoSEQ multiplex PCR; TCRdb has only the in-frame clones, and not every one. The sample shows around 150,000 clones, 55% to 85% of them seen only once. Sequencing used PBMCs. The origin of the receptors is a man aged 35 to 55 in good health and CMV-seronegative.

This clone was seen a handful of times. V is TRBV6-5 and J is TRBJ1-5; 7 bases fit TRBD1. J lost 5 bases, V lost 5 bases, and 9 bases had no gene match. Germline V gene sequence: CDR1 MNHEY, CDR2 SVGAGI. This CDR3 has 15 residues. In nucleotides, the CDR3 is TGTGCCAGCAGTCGCCGGGGACAGCCTTATCAGCCCCAGCATTTT. Translating gives CASSRRGQPYQPQHF.

The chain carries TRBV20-1 and TRBJ1-1, with 10 positions matching TRBD1. Germline assignment: CDR1 DFQATT and CDR2 SNEGSKA (reference sequence). V was clipped by 6 bases and J by 11 bases; unmatched bases: 6. This CDR3 has 11 residues. The CDR3 DNA reads as TGCAGTGCAACGACAGGGGGCTGGGCTTTCTTT. It encodes CSATTGGWAFF.

V is TRBV5-1 and J is TRBJ2-2, with TRBD2 matching over 8 bases. The CDR3 is 16 residues long. The J segment lost 3 bases and the V segment lost 0 bases, leaving 4 bases of the junction unmatched. Germline values: CDR1 SGHRS, CDR2 YFSETQ. The CDR3 region is CASSLEGTSYTGELFF. The CDR3 DNA follows: TGCGCCAGCAGCTTGGAAGGGACTAGTTACACCGGGGAGCTGTTTTTT.

This clone was detected a few times. The chain recombines TRBV29-1 with TRBJ2-2; D gene ambiguous. CDR1 and CDR2 (germline): SQVTM, ANQGSEA. V was clipped by 2 bases and J by 6 bases, with 4 bases between them. The CDR3 extends over 11 amino acids. The CDR3 here is CSVEHSGELFF. The CDR3 coding sequence is TGCAGCGTTGAACATTCCGGGGAGCTGTTTTTT.

This rearrangement joins TRBV6-5 to TRBJ2-7; the D gene is possibly TRBD2 (5 bases). The V gene's germline CDR1 is MNHEY and CDR2 SVGAGI. V shed 0 bases and J shed 3 bases, with 6 bases lying between them. This CDR3 contains 13 residues. CDR3: CASSYSGSYEQYF. The CDR3 DNA sequence: TGTGCCAGCAGTTACTCGGGGAGCTACGAGCAGTACTTC.

The rearrangement joins TRBV30 to TRBJ2-5, with D maybe TRBD2 (6 bases). CDR3 length equals 13 residues. CDR1 GTSNPN and CDR2 SVGIG come from the germline V gene (reference sequence). The V and J ends lost 3 bases and 5 bases respectively, with 13 bases between them. CDR3 amino acids: CAWRPSGRETQYF. Written as DNA, the CDR3 is TGTGCCTGGAGGCCGTCTGGGAGGGAGACCCAGTACTTC. Supplemented by reference TRBV30 and TRBJ2-5, the full variable domain reads SQTIHQWPATLVQPVGSPLSLECTVEGTSNPNLYWYRQAAGRGLQLLFYSVGIGQISSEVPQNLSASRPQDRQFILSSKKLLLSDSGFYLCAWRPSGRETQYFGPGTRLLVL.

The rearrangement joins TRBV6-1 to TRBJ1-4; 9 nucleotides line up with TRBD1. The V and J ends lost 5 bases and 7 bases, in that order; junction bases with no gene match: 8. The CDR3 sequence is 15 residues long. The V gene's germline CDR1 is MNHNS and CDR2 SASEGT. DNA for the CDR3: TGTGCCAGCAGTTCTATGGGACAGGGAGGTGAAAAACTGTTTTTT. Amino acids: CASSSMGQGGEKLFF.

The rearrangement joins TRBV5-1 to TRBJ2-5; the match to TRBD1 covers 7 bases. With 0 bases clipped from V and 2 bases from J, the junction kept 10 bases outside the gene matches. Germline V gene sequence: CDR1 SGHRS, CDR2 YFSETQ. The CDR3 length is 17 residues. CDR3 region: CASSLAQGVITQETQYF. Written as DNA, the CDR3 is TGCGCCAGCAGCTTGGCTCAGGGGGTGATTACTCAAGAGACCCAGTACTTC.

This clone turned up a few times. DNA for the CDR3: TGTGCCAGCAGTTACCCAGGGGCGAGGACCCAGTACTTC. Protein sequence: CASSYPGARTQYF. The chain employs TRBV7-9 and TRBJ2-5; weak D call: TRBD1 (6 bases). CDR1 and CDR2 (germline): SEHNR, FQNEAQ (reference sequence). V dropped 6 bases and J dropped 7 bases, with 15 bases sitting between them. The CDR3 length is 13 residues.

Remarks on this clone: One junction end disagrees with the germline gene, perhaps due to a read error. The chain uses TRBV27 and TRBJ2-7, with a tentative D call TRBD1 (5 bases). Germline V lookup: CDR1 MNHEY, CDR2 SMNVEV (reference sequence). The CDR3 runs 15 residues. CDR3: CATSKGVRDSYEQYF. The CDR3 DNA sequence: TGTGCCACCAGTAAAGGGGTTAGGGACTCCTACGAGCAGTACTTC.

This rearrangement joins TRBV21-1 to TRBJ2-1; the table's D call TRBD1 went unverified against the DNA. TRBV21-1 has pseudogene status. This CDR3 has 15 residues. CDR3 in DNA: TGTGCCAGGGGGAGAGGACAGGAGGAGTCCTTTGAGCAGTTCTTC. Residues: CARGRGQEESFEQFF.

The rearrangement joins TRBV4-3 to TRBJ2-4; TRBD2 aligns across 9 bases. The CDR3 contains 19 residues. Trimming removed 0 bases from V and 8 bases from J; junction bases left unmatched: 17. Germline CDR1 LGHNA, CDR2 YSLEER. CDR3 region: CASSQERSGLAGGRDIQYF. The DNA for the CDR3 is TGCGCCAGCAGCCAAGAACGAAGTGGTCTGGCGGGAGGGCGGGACATTCAGTACTTC.

In its sample, this clone was seen a few times. The chain has TRBV7-2 and TRBJ2-3; the match to TRBD2 covers 9 bases. The J segment lost 3 bases and the V segment lost 7 bases, leaving 5 bases of the junction unmatched. The CDR3 totals 14 residues. Looked up from germline, CDR1 is SGHTA and CDR2 is FQGNSA. As DNA, the CDR3 is TGTGCCAGCACCACGACTAGCGGAACAGATACGCAGTATTTT. Its translation: CASTTTSGTDTQYF.

The V gene is TRBV5-1, the J gene TRBJ2-5, with 9 bases aligning to TRBD2. The CDR3 is 16 residues long. The V and J ends lost 3 bases and 0 bases, in that order; junction bases with no gene match: 6. Germline values: CDR1 SGHRS, CDR2 YFSETQ. CDR3 amino acids: CASSSRLADNQETQYF. CDR3 DNA: TGCGCCAGCAGCTCGAGACTAGCGGATAACCAAGAGACCCAGTACTTC.

The gene calls are TRBV19 and TRBJ2-3; 7 nucleotides line up with TRBD2. The CDR3 length is 15 residues. The V gene end was trimmed by 1 base and the J gene end by 4 bases; junction bases not matched to a gene: 5. Germline V gene lookup returns CDR1 LNHDA and CDR2 SQIVND (reference sequence). Here the CDR3 reads CASSIVAGVADTQYF. The CDR3 coding sequence is TGTGCCAGTAGTATAGTTGCGGGAGTGGCAGATACGCAGTATTTT.

This chain uses TRBV7-9 with TRBJ1-5, with 7 bases fitting TRBD1. Germline-derived CDR1 and CDR2 are SEHNR and FQNEAQ (reference sequence). This CDR3 spans 16 amino acids. V lost 2 bases and J lost 5; bases outside the gene matches: 9. In DNA, the CDR3 is TGTGCCAGCAGCTTATCGACAGGGAATGGATATCAGCCCCAGCATTTT. Protein product: CASSLSTGNGYQPQHF.

There are a few counts of this clone. The sample holds other DNA sequences that translate to the same CDR3. CDR3 protein: CASSISQGSNQPQHF. The CDR3 DNA reads as TGTGCCAGTAGTATAAGTCAGGGCAGTAATCAGCCCCAGCATTTT. The rearrangement joins TRBV19 to TRBJ1-5, with a tentative D call TRBD1 (5 bases). The length of the CDR3 is 15 residues. V lost 2 bases, J lost 4 bases, and 12 bases lay in between. Germline-derived CDR1 and CDR2 are LNHDA and SQIVND (reference sequence).